A selection of T cell receptor beta chains follows, all from one sample in a study of CD8 T cells in Susac syndrome. TCRdb fed the immunoSEQ multiplex PCR reads into MiXCR, producing one record per CDR3 protein. The repertoire has under 200,000 distinct CDR3 sequences, more than 85% of them found once; the top ten carry approximately 0.16%. The sample taken for sequencing was CD8+ T cells from PBMCs. These TCRs come from a human donor with Susac syndrome. Both conserved end residues are part of each CDR3. D genes are given only for firm matches. Expanded clones are given a class, and other clones once, few, many or no size at all.

. | . | TRBJ2-5 | TRBV20-1 | CSARGPDLMYQETQYF | TGCAGTGCTAGAGGCCCAGACTTAATGTACCAAGAGACCCAGTACTTC
. | TRBD1 | TRBJ2-2 | TRBV12-3/TRBV12-4 | CASSSPTGHYNTGELFF | TGTGCCAGCAGTTCTCCGACAGGGCACTATAACACCGGGGAGCTGTTTTTT
. | TRBD1 | TRBJ2-7 | TRBV9 | CASSGTGGSYEQYF | TGTGCCAGCAGCGGGACAGGGGGCTCCTACGAGCAGTACTTC
. | TRBD2 | TRBJ2-1 | TRBV24-1 | CATSDFQRLAGERRQFF | TGTGCCACCAGTGATTTCCAACGACTAGCGGGAGAAAGACGGCAGTTCTTC
. | . | TRBJ2-7 | TRBV13 | CASSQENSYEQYF | TGTGCCAGCAGTCAGGAAAACTCCTACGAGCAGTACTTC
. | TRBD1 | TRBJ2-7 | TRBV20-1 | CSARGQGLTYDSYEQYF | TGCAGTGCTAGGGGACAGGGCCTTACTTATGACTCCTACGAGCAGTACTTC
. | . | TRBJ2-7 | TRBV4-1 | CASSRDAGTLLLYEQYF | TGCGCCAGCAGCCGAGACGCTGGGACTCTTCTTCTCTACGAGCAGTACTTC
. | . | TRBJ1-5 | TRBV27 | CASSLSVARGQPQHF | TGTGCCAGCAGTTTATCGGTGGCCAGGGGTCAGCCCCAGCATTTT
once | TRBD2 | TRBJ2-1 | TRBV5-1 | CASSFSQGGDEQFF | TGCGCCAGCAGCTTCTCTCAGGGAGGGGATGAGCAGTTCTTC
. | TRBD2 | TRBJ2-3 | TRBV24-1 | CATSEVAGGRTDTQYF | TGTGCCACCAGTGAAGTGGCGGGAGGGCGAACAGATACGCAGTATTTT
. | . | TRBJ2-7 | TRBV6-5 | CASSYSSNIQKVYEQYF | TGTGCCAGCAGTTACTCGTCAAATATCCAAAAAGTGTACGAGCAGTACTTC
once | . | TRBJ2-2 | TRBV20-1 | CSAAPGPTGELFF | TGCAGTGCTGCGCCGGGTCCGACCGGGGAGCTGTTTTTT
. | . | TRBJ2-3 | TRBV5-6 | CASSLGNRDKQYF | TGTGCCAGCAGCTTGGGGAACAGGGATAAGCAGTATTTT
. | . | TRBJ2-1 | TRBV29-1 | CSPYYDNEQFF | TGCAGCCCTTACTACGACAATGAGCAGTTCTTC
. | TRBD2 | TRBJ2-1 | TRBV7-3 | CASSLTSGGSYNEQFF | TGTGCCAGCAGCTTAACCAGCGGGGGCTCCTACAATGAGCAGTTCTTC
. | TRBD2 | TRBJ2-1 | TRBV9 | CASSDGTSGRYNEQFF | TGTGCCAGCAGCGATGGGACTAGCGGGAGATACAATGAGCAGTTCTTC
. | . | TRBJ2-1 | TRBV7-9 | CASSPFRGEPFNEQFF | TGTGCCAGCAGCCCCTTCAGGGGGGAGCCATTCAATGAGCAGTTCTTC
. | TRBD2 | TRBJ2-3 | TRBV5-6 | CASSFPSEREADTQYF | TGTGCCAGCAGCTTCCCTAGCGAGCGGGAAGCAGATACGCAGTATTTT
. | TRBD2 | TRBJ2-7 | TRBV12-3/TRBV12-4 | CASSHRDYLYEQYF | TGTGCCAGCAGCCACCGGGACTACCTATACGAGCAGTACTTC
. | TRBD1 | TRBJ1-2 | TRBV25-1 | CASSERGLNYGYTF | TGTGCCAGCAGTGAGAGGGGGCTTAACTATGGCTACACCTTC
few | . | TRBJ1-2 | TRBV9 | CASSVEEQPYGYTF | TGTGCCAGCAGCGTAGAGGAGCAGCCATATGGCTACACCTTC
. | . | TRBJ2-2 | TRBV12-5 | CASGFGAGTSTGELFF | TGTGCTAGTGGTTTTGGGGCCGGGACATCCACCGGGGAGCTGTTTTTT
. | . | TRBJ2-2 | TRBV7-3 | CASSFPEEGPNTGELFF | TGTGCCAGCAGCTTTCCGGAGGAGGGACCGAACACCGGGGAGCTGTTTTTT
once | TRBD1 | TRBJ2-2 | TRBV20-1 | CSARNGQGVMTGELFF | TGCAGTGCCCGAAATGGACAGGGTGTAATGACCGGGGAGCTGTTTTTT
. | . | TRBJ1-1 | TRBV9 | CASSVDGIGTEAFF | TGTGCCAGCAGCGTAGACGGTATTGGCACTGAAGCTTTCTTT